The sample holds many counts of the clone carrying this T cell receptor (beta chain). RNA transcripts provided the template for amplifying TCR beta CDR3 regions. The workflow started with a first-round RT-PCR run with HTBI primers and then moved on to a second-round multiplex PCR. Via MiXCR, TCRdb re-called the multiplex PCR reads, giving one row per CDR3 protein. The sample yields some 400,000 distinct CDR3 sequences, around 17% seen once. The diagnosis combined clinical symptoms, thyroxine, TRAb, thyroid ultrasound and orbital computed tomography scans. This entry comes from a study of Graves' ophthalmopathy and Graves' hyperthyroidism. V lost 7 bases to trimming and J lost 3 bases, with 13 bases between them. The CDR3 extends over 13 amino acids.

The material sequenced was peripheral blood. The chain has TRBV12-3 or TRBV12-4 and TRBJ2-7; no clear D gene. This receptor was identified in a woman between 18 and 29 years old with Graves' ophthalmopathy. In DNA form, the CDR3 reads TGTGCCAGCACCCCAGGACGGAGCTACGAGCAGTACTTC. Its translation: CASTPGRSYEQYF.